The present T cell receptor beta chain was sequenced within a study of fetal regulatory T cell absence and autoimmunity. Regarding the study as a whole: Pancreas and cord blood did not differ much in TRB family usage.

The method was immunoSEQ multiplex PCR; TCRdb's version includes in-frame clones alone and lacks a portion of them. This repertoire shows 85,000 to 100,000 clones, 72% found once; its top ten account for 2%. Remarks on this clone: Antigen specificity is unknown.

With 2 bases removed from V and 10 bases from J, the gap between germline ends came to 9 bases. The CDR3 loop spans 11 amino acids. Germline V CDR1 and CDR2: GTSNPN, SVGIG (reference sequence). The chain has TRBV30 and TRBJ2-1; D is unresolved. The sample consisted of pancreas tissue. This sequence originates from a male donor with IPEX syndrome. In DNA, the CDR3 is TGTGCCTGGAGTCCCCTGCGGGAGCAGTTCTTC. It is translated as CAWSPLREQFF.